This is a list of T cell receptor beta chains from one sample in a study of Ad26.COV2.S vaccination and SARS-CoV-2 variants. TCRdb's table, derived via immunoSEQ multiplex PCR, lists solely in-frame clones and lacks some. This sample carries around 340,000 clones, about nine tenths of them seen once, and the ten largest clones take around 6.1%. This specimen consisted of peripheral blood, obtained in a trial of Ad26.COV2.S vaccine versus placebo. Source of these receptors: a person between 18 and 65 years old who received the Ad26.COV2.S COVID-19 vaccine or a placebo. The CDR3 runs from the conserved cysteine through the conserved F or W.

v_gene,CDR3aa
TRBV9,CASSPSVSGELFF
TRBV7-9,CASSSDGFKETQYF
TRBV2,CASRAGQMNTEAFF
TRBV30,CAWSVTGINYGYTF
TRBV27,CASSHRGSPNEKLFF
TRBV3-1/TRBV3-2,CASSPSGPSYNEQFF
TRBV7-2,CASSNRGSYEQYF
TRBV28,CASSRGGYTDTQYF
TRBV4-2,CASSQDGGNQPQHF
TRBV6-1,CASSEPRVKLFF
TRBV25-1,CASMPRLMSYEQYF
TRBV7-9,CASRTEYTEAFF
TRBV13,CASSLQGGTLRFF
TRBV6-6,CASRPGREYGYTF
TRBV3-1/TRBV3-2,CASSFERSGYGYTF
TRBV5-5,CASSLSGPWAGEKLFF